The 30 T cell receptor beta chains given below trace back to one sample, sequenced in a study of T cells after yellow fever vaccination. One entry per CDR3 protein results from TCRdb running MiXCR on the 5' RACE reads. Among about 350,000 distinct CDR3 sequences listed, around a tenth were seen once. The sequencing used PBMCs, collected on the day of the first yellow fever vaccination. These receptors were taken from a man aged 18 to 29 who received the YFV17D yellow fever vaccine.

The gene calls are TRBV7-3 and TRBJ1-1; 7 nucleotides align to TRBD1. Losses at the gene ends were 4 bases for V and 5 bases for J; bases not matched to a gene: 10. CDR3 length: 15 residues. Looked up from germline, CDR1 is SGHTA and CDR2 is FQGTGA. As DNA, the CDR3 is TGTGCCAGCAGCTCGACACAGGGGAGGTGGACTGAAGCTTTCTTT. Protein sequence: CASSSTQGRWTEAFF.

This clonotype has a count of ten or more. The rearrangement uses TRBV7-9 and TRBJ2-2, with 7 bases that match TRBD1. Germline V gene sequence: CDR1 SEHNR, CDR2 FQNEAQ (reference sequence). Trimming removed 8 bases from V and 7 bases from J; junction bases left unmatched: 10. This CDR3 is 14 amino acids long. CDR3 residues: CASSATGDGGELFF. Here the CDR3 DNA reads TGTGCCAGCTCCGCAACAGGGGACGGCGGGGAGCTGTTTTTT.

This clonotype has a handful of counts. The J gene is TRBJ1-1, the V gene TRBV10-2, with D perhaps TRBD1 (6 bases). The germline V gene encodes CDR1 WSHSY and CDR2 SAAADI. Trimming shortened V by 4 bases and J by 1 base, and 10 bases separated the two germline ends. The CDR3 has 14 amino acids. CDR3 region: CASSGTAQNTEAFF. For the CDR3, the DNA is TGCGCCAGCAGTGGGACAGCGCAGAACACTGAAGCTTTCTTT.

J is TRBJ1-5 and V is TRBV6-1, with 8 bases identical to TRBD1. The CDR3 is 16 residues long. Per germline, CDR1 MNHNS and CDR2 SASEGT. The J segment lost 4 bases and the V segment lost 3 bases, leaving 8 bases of the junction unmatched. The CDR3 DNA is TGTGCCAGCAGTGACCCGGACAGGGTGGCAAATCAGCCCCAGCATTTT. Protein product: CASSDPDRVANQPQHF.

In this sample, this clonotype turned up a few times. The CDR3 loop reads CASSYNLRETQYF. DNA of the CDR3: TGTGCCAGCAGTTACAACCTTCGGGAGACCCAGTACTTC. The chain combines TRBV6-2 or TRBV6-3 with TRBJ2-5; D unclear. The V gene's germline CDR1 is MNHEY and CDR2 SVGEGT. CDR3 length: 13 amino acids. Between the trimmed V and J ends, which lost 2 bases and 5 bases, there was a span of 9 bases.

The V call is TRBV9, the J call TRBJ1-3; D is perhaps TRBD1 (5 bases). The CDR3 runs to 17 residues. Trimming took off 3 bases at V and 0 bases at J, with 16 bases between the two ends. Germline CDR1 SGDLS, CDR2 YYNGEE. CDR3 protein: CASSAEPVGASGNTIYF. DNA for the CDR3: TGTGCCAGCAGCGCTGAGCCCGTCGGGGCCTCTGGAAACACCATATATTTT.

This clonotype came up a few times. V gene TRBV10-3 combines with J gene TRBJ2-3, with D perhaps TRBD1 (5 bases). There are 16 residues in the CDR3. V was shortened by 0 bases and J by 2 bases, with 12 bases between the two germline ends. Germline V gene lookup returns CDR1 ENHRY and CDR2 SYGVKD. The CDR3 spells CAISESKGFATDTQYF. The CDR3 DNA is TGTGCCATCAGTGAGTCGAAGGGGTTCGCCACAGATACGCAGTATTTT.

This clonotype was counted between two and nine times. This chain links TRBV5-1 with TRBJ2-3; D is undetermined. The V gene lost 5 bases and the J gene lost 4 bases, with 8 bases spanning the gap. The CDR3 spans 12 residues. Germline-derived CDR1 and CDR2 are SGHRS and YFSETQ. As DNA, the CDR3 is TGCGCCAGCAGTGAGGACGCAGATACGCAGTATTTT. This codes for CASSEDADTQYF. Full variable domain (outside the CDR3, taken from reference TRBV5-1 and TRBJ2-3): KAGVTQTPRYLIKTRGQQVTLSCSPISGHRSVSWYQQTPGQGLQFLFEYFSETQRNKGNFPGRFSGRQFSNSRSEMNVSTLELGDSALYLCASSEDADTQYFGPGTRLTVL.

V is TRBV20-1 and J is TRBJ2-7, with TRBD2 identical over 12 bases. CDR1 is DFQATT, CDR2 SNEGSKA, per germline (reference sequence). The length of the CDR3 is 14 residues. The ends lost 6 bases at V and 2 bases at J; junction bases unmatched: 5. The CDR3 sequence is CSAFASGGAYEQYV. The CDR3, as DNA: TGCAGTGCCTTCGCTAGCGGGGGGGCCTACGAGCAGTACGTC.

This clonotype was seen at least ten times. The chain couples TRBV4-3 to TRBJ2-3; 10 nucleotides match TRBD2. From germline, CDR1 is LGHNA and CDR2 YSLEER. J gave up 0 bases and V 2 bases, and 8 bases lay outside the gene matches. There are 18 residues in the CDR3. CDR3 sequence reads: CASSQSFSGGPSTDTQYF. As DNA, the CDR3 is TGCGCCAGCAGCCAATCTTTTAGCGGGGGGCCTAGCACAGATACGCAGTATTTT.

This clonotype has a handful of counts. This chain uses TRBV12-3 or TRBV12-4 with TRBJ2-7; D gene unclear. The CDR3 consists of 14 residues. The V end lost 2 bases, the J end lost 4 bases, and 12 bases lay between the germline ends. In DNA, the CDR3 is TGTGCCAGCAGTTTATTTGGGTCCACTTACGAGCAGTACTTC. Translation gives CASSLFGSTYEQYF.

There are a few counts of this clonotype. The V and J genes are TRBV7-2 and TRBJ2-7; a weak D match, TRBD1 (5 bases). Deletions cut 1 base from V and 3 bases from J, with 10 bases between. The germline V gene encodes CDR1 SGHTA and CDR2 FQGNSA. This CDR3 has 14 amino acids. Here the CDR3 reads CASSLEGFIYEQYF. Written as DNA, the CDR3 is TGTGCCAGCAGCTTAGAGGGGTTTATCTACGAGCAGTACTTC.

This chain connects TRBV28 to TRBJ2-3; TRBD1 matches at 10 bases. V trimming: 4 bases; J trimming: 5 bases; junction bases outside the gene matches: 12. The CDR3 covers 17 residues. Germline lookup yields CDR1 MDHEN and CDR2 SYDVKM. The DNA for the CDR3 is TGTGCCAGCAGTTCCTCCGGGACAGGGGTGTTGGTAGATACGCAGTATTTT. Its protein is CASSSSGTGVLVDTQYF.

Ten or more counts support this clonotype. This rearrangement joins TRBV5-8 to TRBJ1-1, with D perhaps TRBD1 (6 bases). The CDR3 sequence is 16 residues long. Germline V lookup: CDR1 SGHTS, CDR2 YDEGEE. The V gene lost 0 bases and the J gene lost 1 base, with 13 bases spanning the gap. CDR3: CASSLVGGLANTEAFF. CDR3 DNA sequence: TGTGCCAGCAGCTTGGTGGGGGGGCTCGCGAACACTGAAGCTTTCTTT.

This clonotype has a handful of counts. V is TRBV5-1 and J is TRBJ2-2; tentative D call: TRBD2 (6 bases). The CDR3 has 15 amino acids. The V end was cut by 4 bases, the J end by 7 bases, with 17 bases between. Germline loops: CDR1 SGHRS, CDR2 YFSETQ. CDR3 sequence: CASSTDYSPIGELFF. The CDR3 DNA reads as TGCGCCAGCAGCACGGACTACTCCCCCATCGGGGAGCTGTTTTTT. Variable domain in full (rest from reference TRBV5-1 and TRBJ2-2): KAGVTQTPRYLIKTRGQQVTLSCSPISGHRSVSWYQQTPGQGLQFLFEYFSETQRNKGNFPGRFSGRQFSNSRSEMNVSTLELGDSALYLCASSTDYSPIGELFFGEGSRLTVL.

The chain couples TRBV15 to TRBJ2-3; D is unresolved. The V and J ends lost 1 base and 0 bases respectively, with 8 bases between them. Germline V gene sequence: CDR1 LNHNV, CDR2 YYDKDF (reference sequence). This CDR3 contains 15 residues. The CDR3 DNA reads TGTGCCACCAGCAGAGCACCCGTCAGCACAGATACGCAGTATTTT. Translating it yields CATSRAPVSTDTQYF. Based on the CDR3 plus reference TRBV15 and TRBJ2-3, the full variable domain is DAMVIQNPRYQVTQFGKPVTLSCSQTLNHNVMYWYQQKSSQAPKLLFHYYDKDFNNEADTPDNFQSRRPNTSFCFLDIRSPGLGDTAMYLCATSRAPVSTDTQYFGPGTRLTVL.

The rearrangement uses TRBV19 and TRBJ1-5, with D perhaps TRBD1 (5 bases). The CDR3 is made up of 16 amino acids. Germline CDR1 and CDR2: LNHDA and SQIVND (reference sequence). The V gene lost 1 base and the J gene lost 1 base, with 11 bases spanning the gap. CDR3 in amino acids: CASSIVTGWSNQPQHF. The CDR3 bases are TGTGCCAGTAGTATAGTTACAGGTTGGAGCAATCAGCCCCAGCATTTT.

The CDR3 DNA sequence: TGCAGTGCTAAAAGGGCCCTCGCCTACGAGCAGTACTTC. The encoded protein is CSAKRALAYEQYF. The gene calls are TRBV20-1 and TRBJ2-7; D remains ambiguous. CDR1 and CDR2 from the germline V gene are DFQATT and SNEGSKA (reference sequence). Trimming shortened V by 4 bases and J by 2 bases, and 12 bases separated the two germline ends. This CDR3 is 13 amino acids long.

The chain is built from TRBV27 and TRBJ1-6; D might be TRBD1 (6 bases). The CDR3 is 14 amino acids. Deletions cut 6 bases from V and 6 bases from J, with 12 bases between. Germline loops: CDR1 MNHEY, CDR2 SMNVEV (reference sequence). The CDR3 DNA reads TGTGCCAGCAGGCCCAACAGGGCTAATTCACCCCTCCACTTT. This gives the protein CASRPNRANSPLHF.

There are many counts of this clonotype. V usage is TRBV5-1 and J usage is TRBJ2-3; possible D gene TRBD2, 5 bases. The CDR3 spans 13 residues. CDR1 SGHRS and CDR2 YFSETQ come from the germline V gene. Deletions cut 2 bases from V and 3 bases from J, with 7 bases between. The CDR3 nucleotides read TGCGCCAGCAGCTTAGAGGGTACAGATACGCAGTATTTT. Amino acid sequence: CASSLEGTDTQYF.

This clonotype was seen a handful of times. The chain recombines TRBV5-4 with TRBJ1-2; TRBD1 matches at 9 bases. The CDR3 runs to 13 residues. The V gene's germline CDR1 is SGHNT and CDR2 YYREEE (reference sequence). Trimming cost V 4 bases and J 6 bases; bases outside gene matches: 4. CDR3 nucleotide sequence: TGTGCCAGCAGCAAAGACAGGGGGGATGGCTACACCTTC. This translates into CASSKDRGDGYTF.

There are a few counts of this clonotype. The gene calls are TRBV20-1 and TRBJ2-1; 10 bases map to TRBD2. V lost 1 base to trimming and J lost 6 bases; unmatched junction nucleotides: 6. Germline lookup yields CDR1 DFQATT and CDR2 SNEGSKA (reference sequence). The CDR3 sequence is 15 residues long. The CDR3 DNA reads TGCAGTGCTAGAGTAGTGGGACTAGCGTTCAATGAGCAGTTCTTC. Translated: CSARVVGLAFNEQFF.

This clonotype was seen a few times. The chain employs TRBV7-3 and TRBJ2-3; D is ambiguous. The CDR3 length is 14 residues. CDR1 is SGHTA and CDR2 is FQGTGA in the germline V gene. Trimming stripped 0 bases from V and 3 bases from J, with 7 bases between. This chain's CDR3 is CASSLTLSTDTQYF. DNA of the CDR3: TGTGCCAGCAGCTTAACTTTGTCGACAGATACGCAGTATTTT. Complete variable domain (other parts from reference TRBV7-3 and TRBJ2-3): GAGVSQTPSNKVTEKGKYVELRCDPISGHTALYWYRQSLGQGPEFLIYFQGTGAADDSGLPNDRFFAVRPEGSVSTLKIQRTERGDSAVYLCASSLTLSTDTQYFGPGTRLTVL.

In its sample, this clonotype was seen many times. CDR3: CSASKETQYF. CDR3 in DNA: TGCAGTGCTTCCAAAGAGACCCAGTACTTC. The chain combines TRBV20-1 with TRBJ2-5; the D is unclear. The germline V and J ends were trimmed by 5 bases and 3 bases, with 4 bases remaining between them. The germline gives CDR1 DFQATT, CDR2 SNEGSKA (reference sequence). The length of the CDR3 is 10 residues.

The sample holds a few counts of this clonotype. The gene calls are TRBV9 and TRBJ1-1; D is ambiguous. CDR1 and CDR2 from the germline V gene are SGDLS and YYNGEE. The CDR3 sequence is 13 residues long. V dropped 0 bases and J dropped 8 bases, with 11 bases sitting between them. The DNA of the CDR3 is TGTGCCAGCAGCGTAGCCCCAGTTACCGAAGCTTTCTTT. This encodes CASSVAPVTEAFF. The full variable domain, its missing parts supplied by reference TRBV9 and TRBJ1-1, is DSGVTQTPKHLITATGQRVTLRCSPRSGDLSVYWYQQSLDQGLQFLIQYYNGEERAKGNILERFSAQQFPDLHSELNLSSLELGDSALYFCASSVAPVTEAFFGQGTRLTVV.

This clonotype has more than one count but fewer than ten. The chain employs TRBV20-1 and TRBJ2-5; weak D call: TRBD2 (7 bases). Germline V CDR1 and CDR2: DFQATT, SNEGSKA (reference sequence). The ends were cut back, 3 bases at V and 0 bases at J, with 11 bases in the middle. CDR3 length equals 14 residues. CDR3 protein: CSASGGLYQETQYF. The CDR3 DNA is TGCAGTGCTAGCGGGGGGCTGTACCAAGAGACCCAGTACTTC.

J is TRBJ2-3 and V is TRBV12-3 or TRBV12-4; TRBD2 matches at 10 bases. Trimming at V came to 5 bases and at J to 4 bases, leaving 6 bases not matched to a gene. This CDR3 has 15 amino acids. The CDR3 bases are TGTGCCAGCAGTACCAGCGGGGGGGCCGCAGATACGCAGTATTTT. Protein product: CASSTSGGAADTQYF.

J is TRBJ2-2 and V is TRBV2; D may be TRBD1 (5 bases). The V end was cut by 1 base, the J end by 0 bases, with 9 bases between. This CDR3 comprises 16 residues. Per the germline V gene, CDR1 is SNHLY and CDR2 is FYNNEI. The CDR3: CASSEEGRANTGELFF. CDR3 nucleotides: TGTGCCAGCAGTGAAGAAGGCAGGGCGAACACCGGGGAGCTGTTTTTT.

In its sample, this clonotype was seen a few times. This chain connects TRBV6-2 or TRBV6-3 to TRBJ2-1; D is perhaps TRBD1 or TRBD2 (5 bases each). Germline CDR1 and CDR2: MNHEY and SVGEGT. This CDR3 is 20 amino acids long. The germline V and J ends were trimmed by 2 bases and 0 bases, with 23 bases remaining between them. The CDR3: CASSYPSWGAITSSYNEQFF. CDR3 DNA: TGTGCCAGCAGTTACCCTTCGTGGGGCGCCATAACTAGCTCCTACAATGAGCAGTTCTTC.

This clonotype was detected many times. J is TRBJ1-3 and V is TRBV5-1; no clear D. Germline V gene lookup returns CDR1 SGHRS and CDR2 YFSETQ. The CDR3 length is 15 residues. V shed 4 bases and J shed 0 bases, with 11 bases lying between them. This chain's CDR3 is CASSAGLYSGNTIYF. In DNA, the CDR3 is TGCGCCAGCAGCGCCGGACTGTACTCTGGAAACACCATATATTTT.